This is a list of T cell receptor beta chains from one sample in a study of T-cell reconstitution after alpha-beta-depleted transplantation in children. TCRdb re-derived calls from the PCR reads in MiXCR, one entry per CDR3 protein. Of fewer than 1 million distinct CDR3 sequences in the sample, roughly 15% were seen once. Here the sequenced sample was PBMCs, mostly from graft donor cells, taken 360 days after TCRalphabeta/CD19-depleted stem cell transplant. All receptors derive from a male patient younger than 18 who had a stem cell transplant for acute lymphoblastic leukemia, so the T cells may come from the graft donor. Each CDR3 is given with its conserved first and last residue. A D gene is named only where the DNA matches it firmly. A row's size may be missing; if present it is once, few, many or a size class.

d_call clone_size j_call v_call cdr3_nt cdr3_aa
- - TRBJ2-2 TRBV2 TGTACCAGCAGTTTAACTTTAGGTGGAGCGGAGACGAACACCGGGGAGCTGTTTTTT CTSSLTLGGAETNTGELFF
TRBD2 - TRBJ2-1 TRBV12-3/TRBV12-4 TGTGCCAGCAGTTTAGAACTAGCGGGAGTTTTAGTAAATGAGCAGTGCTTC CASSLELAGVLVNEQCF
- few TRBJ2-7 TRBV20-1 TGCAGTGCTAGAGAAATTGGTCTAGCGATTGGGGAGCAGTACTTC CSAREIGLAIGEQYF
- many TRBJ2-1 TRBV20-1 TGCAGTGCTAGAGATCCAGCACCTTATTACAATGAGCAGTTCTTC CSARDPAPYYNEQFF
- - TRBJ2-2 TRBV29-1 TGCAGCGTTGAACGGGGAGGGGGAGACACCGGGGAGCTGTTTTTT CSVERGGGDTGELFF
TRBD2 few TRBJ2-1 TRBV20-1 TGCAGTGCTCCCGGGACTAGCGGGATGGTTGTGGCCTACAATGAGCAGTTCTTC CSAPGTSGMVVAYNEQFF
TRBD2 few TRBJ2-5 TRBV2 TGTGCCAGCATCTCGGGACTAGCGATGGAGACCCAGTACTTC CASISGLAMETQYF
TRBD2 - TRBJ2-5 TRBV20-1 TGCAGTGCTTCTCAAGGGACTAGGCTAGAGACCCAGTACTTC CSASQGTRLETQYF
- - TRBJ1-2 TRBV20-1 TGCAGTGCTCTACAGGGACTCTATGGCTACACCTTC CSALQGLYGYTF
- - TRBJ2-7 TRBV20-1 TGCAGTGCTAGAGACCACGAGCAGTACTTC CSARDHEQYF
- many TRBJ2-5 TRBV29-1 TGCAGCGTTGATAATCGTGTGGGCCAAGAGACCCAGTACTTC CSVDNRVGQETQYF
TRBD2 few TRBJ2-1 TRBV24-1 TGTGCCACCAGTGATGCGGGAGGGAAATACAATGAGCAGTTCTTC CATSDAGGKYNEQFF
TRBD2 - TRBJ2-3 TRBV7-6 TGTGCCAGCAGCTTAGCTTTCGTAGCGGGAGGGCTCGGAGATACGCAGTATTTT CASSLAFVAGGLGDTQYF
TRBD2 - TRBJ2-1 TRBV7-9 TGTGCCAGCAACCCCCTAGCGGGAGGGTGGAATGAGCAGTTCTTC CASNPLAGGWNEQFF
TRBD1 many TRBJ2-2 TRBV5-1 TGCGCCAGCAGCCACCACTTGACAGGGGGCAACACCGGGGAGCTGTTTTTT CASSHHLTGGNTGELFF
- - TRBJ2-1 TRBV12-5 TGTGCTAGTGGTTTGGTACCTGGGATCGGGACCCATGAGCAGTTCTTC CASGLVPGIGTHEQFF
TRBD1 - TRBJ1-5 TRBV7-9 TGTGCCACAGCAGCCCGAGACAGGGTTGGTCAGCCCCAGCATTTT CATAARDRVGQPQHF
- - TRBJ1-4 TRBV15 TGTGCCACCAGCGTACAGGGCGATGAAAAACTGTTTTTT CATSVQGDEKLFF
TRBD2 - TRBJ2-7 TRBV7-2 TGTGCCAGCAGCTTACTCGCTACTAGCGGAATCCCTAGCTCCTACGAGCAGTACTTC CASSLLATSGIPSSYEQYF
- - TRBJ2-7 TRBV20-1 TGCAGTGCCCCAGACCGGACTTCCTCGTCCAACGAGCAGTACTTC CSAPDRTSSSNEQYF
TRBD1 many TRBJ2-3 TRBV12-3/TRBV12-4 TGTGCCAGCAGTTTGGACAGGGCAACAGATACGCAGTATTTT CASSLDRATDTQYF
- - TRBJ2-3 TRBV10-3 TGTGCCATCAGTGAGCTACGGGGGGCGAATCCTAGCACAGATACGCAGTATTTT CAISELRGANPSTDTQYF
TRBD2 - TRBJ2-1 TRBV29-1 TGCAGCGGAAAGGGACTAGCGGGACCATCGTCCTACAATGAGCAGTTCTTC CSGKGLAGPSSYNEQFF
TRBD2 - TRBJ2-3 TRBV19 TGTGCCAGTAGTATGCTAGCGGGAGTCACAGATACGCAGTATTTT CASSMLAGVTDTQYF
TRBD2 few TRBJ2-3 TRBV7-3 TGTGCCAGCAGCTTGCGACTAGCGGGAGAGCCAGATACGCAGTATTTT CASSLRLAGEPDTQYF
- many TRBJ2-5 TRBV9 TGTGCCAGCAGCGTAGTCTCAGCCCGCGGGGAGACCCAGTACTTC CASSVVSARGETQYF
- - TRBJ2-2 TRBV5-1 TGCGCCAGCAGCTCACTATTGAACACCGGGGAGCTGTTTTTT CASSSLLNTGELFF
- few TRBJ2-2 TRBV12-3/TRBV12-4 TGTGCCAGCACCTTTTCTCTCGTAGGTATCGGGGAGCTGTTTTTT CASTFSLVGIGELFF
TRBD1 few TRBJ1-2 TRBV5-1 TGCGCCAGCAGCTTTGGGGACAGGGTATCTACTGGCTACACCTTC CASSFGDRVSTGYTF
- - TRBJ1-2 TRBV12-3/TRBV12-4 TGTGCCAGCAGTTTCAGGGAGACCTATGGCTACACCTTC CASSFRETYGYTF
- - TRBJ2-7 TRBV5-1 TGCGCCAGCAGCTTGGACATGACAGACCCCTACGAGCAGTACTTC CASSLDMTDPYEQYF
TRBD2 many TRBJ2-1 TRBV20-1 TGCAGTGCTAGAGATCTCTTCAACCCCAGCGGGAGCGATAATGAGCAGTTCTTC CSARDLFNPSGSDNEQFF
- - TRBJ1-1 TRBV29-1 TGCAGCGGTGGACACCGGGAAGCTTTCTTT CSGGHREAFF
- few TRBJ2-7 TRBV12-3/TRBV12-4 TGTGCCAGCAGTTTGGGGCGGGTCCTAACCTACGAGCAGTACTTC CASSLGRVLTYEQYF
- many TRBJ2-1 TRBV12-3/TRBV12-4 TGTGCCAGCAGCCTCCTAGAAAATGAGCAGTTCTTC CASSLLENEQFF
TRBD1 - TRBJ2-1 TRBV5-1 TGCGCCAGCAGCGGGACAGGCAGCGTATACAATGAGCAGTTCTTC CASSGTGSVYNEQFF
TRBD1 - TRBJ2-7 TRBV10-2 TGCGCCACAGGCGCGTGGGACAGGGGCTCCTACGAGCAGTACTTC CATGAWDRGSYEQYF
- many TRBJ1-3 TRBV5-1 TGCGCCAGCAGCTTGGGCCCGACGGGAAACACCATATATTTT CASSLGPTGNTIYF
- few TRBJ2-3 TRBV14 TGTGCCAGCAGCCAAGATTTGGTCCTTAACACAGATACGCAGTATTTT CASSQDLVLNTDTQYF
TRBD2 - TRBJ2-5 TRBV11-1 TGTGCCAGCAGCGACGGGACTATCTCGCAAGAGACCCAGTACTTC CASSDGTISQETQYF
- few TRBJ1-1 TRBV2 TGTGCCAGCAACTCTATTCCGGGGAACACTGAAGCTTTCTTT CASNSIPGNTEAFF
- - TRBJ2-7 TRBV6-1 TGTGCCAGCAGTCCCGGCATTAGCAGCTCCTACGAGCAGTACTTC CASSPGISSSYEQYF
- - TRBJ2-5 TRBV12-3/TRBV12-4 TGTGCCAGCAGCACCTTTCTACGGGAGAAGTCGCGGGAGACCCAGTACTTC CASSTFLREKSRETQYF